A single sample gave rise to the 29 T cell receptor beta chains below, sequenced in a study of shared clonotypes between healthy human individuals. Clones were sequenced by immunoSEQ multiplex PCR, and TCRdb holds only the in-frame ones, with some missing. The sample holds 2 million to 2.5 million clones, less than 95% seen once. Sequenced sample: naive CD4+ T cells from PBMCs. This sample's subset: CD45RA+ positively selected. These receptors were taken from a man younger than 35 in good health. Some clones in this sample may be carry-over from other donors' samples.

The CDR3 sequence is CASSLVGVYNTIYF. The DNA of the CDR3 is TGTGCCAGCAGCTTGGTTGGGGTGTACAACACCATATATTTT. The V and J genes are TRBV5-6 and TRBJ1-3; D uncertain. Trimming took off 0 bases at V and 7 bases at J, with 11 bases between the two ends. The germline gives CDR1 SGHDT, CDR2 YYEEEE. The CDR3 has 14 amino acids.

The chain couples TRBV11-2 to TRBJ2-4; D remains ambiguous. The CDR3 covers 13 residues. Germline V gene sequence: CDR1 SGHAT, CDR2 FQNNGV. The germline V and J ends were trimmed by 4 bases and 5 bases, with 9 bases remaining between them. Here the CDR3 reads CASSSIRENIQYF. The CDR3 nucleotides are TGTGCCAGCAGCTCCATCCGGGAAAACATTCAGTACTTC.

This clone has more than one count but fewer than ten. The genes are TRBV29-1 and TRBJ1-5, with 7 positions matching TRBD1. The CDR3 runs to 13 residues. V lost 4 bases and J lost 6; bases outside the gene matches: 6. Germline CDR1 is SQVTM and CDR2 is ANQGSEA. The chain's CDR3 is CSVGDSDGQPQHF. The CDR3 DNA reads TGCAGCGTTGGGGACAGCGATGGTCAGCCCCAGCATTTT. The variable domain in full, with the rest retrieved from reference TRBV29-1 and TRBJ1-5, is SAVISQKPSRDICQRGTSLTIQCQVDSQVTMMFWYRQQPGQSLTLIATANQGSEATYESGFVIDKFPISRPNLTFSTLTVSNMSPEDSSIYLCSVGDSDGQPQHFGDGTRLSIL.

The chain employs TRBV30 and TRBJ1-2; perhaps TRBD1 as D (5 bases). Germline assignment: CDR1 GTSNPN and CDR2 SVGIG (reference sequence). Trimming pared 0 bases from V and 8 bases from J, leaving 10 bases between. The length of the CDR3 is 12 residues. The CDR3 bases are TGTGCCTGGAGTGTGTCGCAGGGAGGCTACACCTTC. As protein: CAWSVSQGGYTF.

This chain uses TRBV5-1 with TRBJ2-7, with TRBD1 matching 11 bases. CDR3 length: 14 amino acids. Germline CDR1 is SGHRS and CDR2 is YFSETQ. J gave up 5 bases and V 4 bases, and 5 bases lay outside the gene matches. The CDR3: CASSIRTGGDEQYF. The CDR3 DNA follows: TGCGCCAGCAGCATACGGACAGGGGGCGACGAGCAGTACTTC.

The CDR3 here is CASSPPGGAVSGNTIYF. The CDR3, as DNA: TGTGCCAGCTCACCACCTGGGGGAGCGGTCTCTGGAAACACCATATATTTT. The chain employs TRBV18 and TRBJ1-3, with D perhaps matching TRBD1 (5 bases). Germline loops: CDR1 KGHSH, CDR2 LQKENI. With 0 bases removed from V and 0 bases from J, the gap between germline ends came to 12 bases. The CDR3 is 17 amino acids. The full variable domain, its missing parts supplied by reference TRBV18 and TRBJ1-3, is NAGVMQNPRHLVRRRGQEARLRCSPMKGHSHVYWYRQLPEEGLKFMVYLQKENIIDESGMPKERFSAEFPKEGPSILRIQQVVRGDSAAYFCASSPPGGAVSGNTIYFGEGSWLTVV.

This chain joins TRBV28 and TRBJ2-7; 8 positions agree with TRBD2. This CDR3 has 14 amino acids. The trim removed 4 bases at V and 3 bases at J, leaving 5 bases unmatched. Looked up from germline, CDR1 is MDHEN and CDR2 is SYDVKM. CDR3 bases: TGTGCCAGCAGTTCAGCGGGAGAGGGCTACGAGCAGTACTTC. Protein: CASSSAGEGYEQYF.

The chain joins TRBV6-5 to TRBJ2-1; 7 positions match TRBD2. V was pared by 4 bases and J by 6 bases, with 6 bases of the junction left unmatched. CDR3 length equals 14 residues. Germline CDR1 and CDR2: MNHEY and SVGAGI. CDR3: CASSFGGSLNEQFF. The CDR3 DNA follows: TGTGCCAGCAGTTTTGGCGGGAGCCTCAATGAGCAGTTCTTC.

The table lists this clone with a few counts. The chain couples TRBV2 to TRBJ1-1; no firm D call. Germline assignment: CDR1 SNHLY and CDR2 FYNNEI. Deletions cut 6 bases from V and 5 bases from J, with 16 bases between. The CDR3 runs to 14 residues. The CDR3, as DNA: TGTGCCAGCAGGCCGACTTTCTCCCGGACTGAAGCTTTCTTT. Protein product: CASRPTFSRTEAFF.

The chain joins TRBV5-4 to TRBJ2-2; D may be TRBD1 (5 bases). Trimming cost V 2 bases and J 1 base, with 9 bases left between them. Per the germline V gene, CDR1 is SGHNT and CDR2 is YYREEE (reference sequence). This CDR3 has 15 residues. The CDR3 here is CASSLNTGNTGELFF. The CDR3 DNA sequence: TGTGCCAGCAGCTTAAATACAGGGAACACCGGGGAGCTGTTTTTT.

V gene TRBV28 combines with J gene TRBJ2-4, with D possibly being TRBD1 (6 bases). The CDR3 sequence is 16 residues long. Germline V gives CDR1 MDHEN, CDR2 SYDVKM. The ends were cut back, 3 bases at V and 1 base at J, with 13 bases in the middle. The CDR3: CASSLQGMMAKNIQYF. Written as DNA, the CDR3 is TGTGCCAGCAGTTTGCAGGGGATGATGGCCAAAAACATTCAGTACTTC.

A single count supports this clone. The rearrangement joins TRBV7-9 to TRBJ2-7; no reliable D call. Trimming took 1 base from V and 5 from J, leaving 24 bases between them. The CDR3 is 18 residues long. Germline V gene sequence: CDR1 SEHNR, CDR2 FQNEAQ (reference sequence). The CDR3: CASSLVGQPGRNRHEQYF. The CDR3 DNA reads as TGTGCCAGCAGCTTAGTAGGGCAGCCGGGTCGCAATAGGCACGAGCAGTACTTC. The full variable domain, completed using reference TRBV7-9 and TRBJ2-7, is DTGVSQNPRHKITKRGQNVTFRCDPISEHNRLYWYRQTLGQGPEFLTYFQNEAQLEKSRLLSDRFSAERPKGSFSTLEIQRTEQGDSAMYLCASSLVGQPGRNRHEQYFGPGTRLTVT.

The V and J genes are TRBV5-1 and TRBJ1-5; weak D call: TRBD1 (6 bases). Germline CDR1 is SGHRS and CDR2 is YFSETQ. V dropped 2 bases and J dropped 9 bases, with 18 bases sitting between them. The CDR3 runs to 15 residues. CDR3 amino acids: CASSFEGAQGMPQHF. Written as DNA, the CDR3 is TGCGCCAGCAGCTTCGAGGGCGCACAGGGAATGCCCCAGCATTTT.

The rearrangement links TRBV10-1 to TRBJ2-2, with a weak D call TRBD2 (5 bases). There are 14 residues in the CDR3. V was cut by 10 bases and J by 4 bases, with 16 bases left in between. Germline V CDR1 and CDR2: WNHNN, SYGVQD (reference sequence). In DNA form, the CDR3 reads TGCGCCACCCGCCAGCAGCGGTCCACCGGGGAGCTGTTTTTT. Amino acid sequence: CATRQQRSTGELFF.

As regards this clone: One base away lies a much larger clone, so this may be a sequencing read error. This chain uses TRBV28 with TRBJ2-1; D not certain. The CDR3 extends over 11 amino acids. CDR1 and CDR2 from the germline V gene are MDHEN and SYDVKM. The V gene lost 7 bases and the J gene lost 4 bases, with 5 bases spanning the gap. The CDR3 loop is CASNEYNEQFF. CDR3 DNA sequence: TGTGCCAGCAATGAATACAATGAGCAGTTCTTC.

The table lists this clone with a few counts. CDR3 amino acids: CASSQDLAGAGELFF. The CDR3 nucleotides are TGTGCCAGCAGCCAAGATCTAGCGGGAGCCGGGGAGCTGTTTTTT. The chain joins TRBV14 to TRBJ2-2, with 10 positions matching TRBD2. The CDR3 contains 15 residues. Trimming at V came to 0 bases and at J to 6 bases, leaving 1 base not matched to a gene. The V gene's germline CDR1 is SGHDN and CDR2 FVKESK.

Worth noting for this clone: The same CDR3 is also encoded by other DNA sequences in this sample. V is TRBV19 and J is TRBJ1-1; D possibly corresponds to TRBD1 (5 bases). Germline V CDR1 and CDR2: LNHDA, SQIVND (reference sequence). CDR3 length: 15 amino acids. V was pared by 3 bases and J by 0 bases, with 11 bases between. The CDR3 nucleotides are TGTGCCAGTAGTATTTCAGGGACCGTGAACACTGAAGCTTTCTTT. Amino acid sequence: CASSISGTVNTEAFF.

V usage is TRBV28 and J usage is TRBJ1-1, with a tentative D call TRBD1 (5 bases). CDR3 size: 20 residues. The germline V and J ends were trimmed by 3 bases and 4 bases, with 30 bases remaining between them. CDR1 and CDR2 (germline): MDHEN, SYDVKM. The CDR3 region is CASSFAPRQGVKSSGTEAFF. The CDR3 coding sequence is TGTGCCAGCAGTTTTGCCCCCCGACAAGGGGTCAAGAGTAGCGGCACTGAAGCTTTCTTT.

The chain couples TRBV2 to TRBJ2-7; D tentatively reads TRBD1 or TRBD2 (5 bases each). The CDR3 totals 16 residues. V gave up 4 bases and J gave up 1 base, with 17 bases separating them. Germline CDR1 and CDR2: SNHLY and FYNNEI. The CDR3 nucleotides read TGTGCCAGCAGTGTGTCTGGGACGGGGTCTTCCTACGAGCAGTACTTC. This sequence encodes CASSVSGTGSSYEQYF.

This clone was recorded once. The same CDR3 is also encoded by other DNA sequences in this sample. V is TRBV29-1 and J is TRBJ2-7; TRBD2 aligns across 7 bases. Germline V gene lookup returns CDR1 SQVTM and CDR2 ANQGSEA. The V segment lost 4 bases and the J segment 3 bases; nucleotides outside the gene matches: 0. This CDR3 has 11 residues. The CDR3 loop reads CSVGDYYEQYF. As DNA, the CDR3 is TGCAGCGTTGGGGACTACTACGAGCAGTACTTC.

This chain joins TRBV25-1 and TRBJ1-1, with D perhaps TRBD1 (5 bases). The CDR3 sequence is 15 residues long. Trimming shortened V by 3 bases and J by 0 bases, and 11 bases separated the two germline ends. The V gene's germline CDR1 is MGHDK and CDR2 SYGVNS. CDR3 in amino acids: CASSERGRMNTEAFF. The CDR3 nucleotides read TGTGCCAGCAGTGAGCGGGGCCGGATGAACACTGAAGCTTTCTTT.

CDR3 DNA sequence: TGTGCCAGCAGGCTGGCCGACGAGCAGTACTTC. The encoded protein is CASRLADEQYF. This chain uses TRBV2 with TRBJ2-7; D gene unclear. There are 11 residues in the CDR3. Germline-derived CDR1 and CDR2 are SNHLY and FYNNEI. The V and J ends lost 6 bases and 5 bases respectively, with 8 bases between them.

The V call is TRBV5-1, the J call TRBJ1-2; TRBD1 might be the D (5 bases). Germline assignment: CDR1 SGHRS and CDR2 YFSETQ. V dropped 4 bases and J dropped 8 bases, with 18 bases sitting between them. This CDR3 is built from 14 residues. The CDR3 loop is CASSVSGTVGGYTF. The CDR3 DNA is TGCGCCAGCAGCGTCTCCGGGACCGTAGGAGGCTACACCTTC. The complete variable domain, with remaining parts taken from reference TRBV5-1 and TRBJ1-2, reads KAGVTQTPRYLIKTRGQQVTLSCSPISGHRSVSWYQQTPGQGLQFLFEYFSETQRNKGNFPGRFSGRQFSNSRSEMNVSTLELGDSALYLCASSVSGTVGGYTFGSGTRLTVV.

This clone was counted once. This rearrangement joins TRBV14 to TRBJ2-7, with 10 bases lining up with TRBD2. The CDR3 sequence is 18 residues long. Germline V gives CDR1 SGHDN, CDR2 FVKESK. The ends lost 0 bases at V and 0 bases at J; junction bases unmatched: 8. The CDR3 DNA follows: TGTGCCAGCAGCCAAGATAGCGGGAGGTTTACCCGCTCCTACGAGCAGTACTTC. Translating it yields CASSQDSGRFTRSYEQYF.

The chain combines TRBV9 with TRBJ2-2, with a tentative D call TRBD1 (6 bases). The CDR3 is 16 amino acids. V was cut by 0 bases and J by 6 bases, with 15 bases left in between. Germline V gene sequence: CDR1 SGDLS, CDR2 YYNGEE. CDR3 sequence: CASSVASRGRAGELFF. In nucleotides, the CDR3 is TGTGCCAGCAGCGTAGCCAGCAGGGGCCGCGCCGGGGAGCTGTTTTTT.

Comment on this clone: A junction boundary mismatches the germline segment, possibly from a read error. The same CDR3 is also encoded by other DNA sequences in this sample. The rearrangement joins TRBV30 to TRBJ2-7, with D possibly called TRBD1 or TRBD2 (5 bases each). The CDR3 is 12 amino acids. CDR1 and CDR2 (germline): GTSNPN, SVGIG (reference sequence). The CDR3 reads CAFFIWGSEQYF. Written as DNA, the CDR3 is TGTGCCTTCTTTATCTGGGGGAGCGAGCAATACTTC.

The chain employs TRBV10-3 and TRBJ2-2; TRBD2 agrees at 14 bases. With 3 bases clipped from V and 5 bases from J, the junction kept 8 bases outside the gene matches. Germline values: CDR1 ENHRY, CDR2 SYGVKD. CDR3 length: 18 residues. The CDR3 DNA reads as TGTGCCATCAGTGATGGACTAGCGGGAGGCAGGGGGACCGGGGAGCTGTTTTTT. Amino acid sequence: CAISDGLAGGRGTGELFF.

The V call is TRBV9, the J call TRBJ1-2; 10 nucleotides align to TRBD1. J gave up 6 bases and V 4 bases, and 3 bases lay outside the gene matches. The CDR3 is 13 residues long. CDR1 SGDLS and CDR2 YYNGEE come from the germline V gene. The CDR3 DNA reads as TGTGCCAGCAGCACGGGACAGGGGAATGGCTACACCTTC. This sequence encodes CASSTGQGNGYTF.

The V and J genes are TRBV7-9 and TRBJ2-7; D is perhaps TRBD1 (6 bases). The ends were cut back, 8 bases at V and 3 bases at J, with 11 bases in the middle. This CDR3 region has 12 residues. Germline CDR1 is SEHNR and CDR2 is FQNEAQ (reference sequence). The CDR3 spells CASGGGDYEQYF. The CDR3 nucleotides read TGTGCCAGCGGGGGCGGCGACTACGAGCAGTACTTC.